This T cell receptor beta chain was found in a study of Ad26.COV2.S vaccination and SARS-CoV-2 variants. Study background: Among those in the COV1001 Ad26.COV2.S trial arm was the donor. Ad26.COV2.S, an intramuscular injection, was given once or twice 56 days apart.

This sample's treatment: some 20 received Ad26.COV2.S at low or high dose, single or two shots; about 5 received placebo; per-sample allocation not given. At day 63 after the first vaccine or placebo injection, samples were drawn. Measured with immunoSEQ multiplex PCR; TCRdb has only the in-frame clones, and not every one. The sample has some 640,000 clones, 70% to 90% seen once. From germline, CDR1 is SEHNR and CDR2 FQNEAQ (reference sequence). The CDR3 is 16 amino acids. V dropped 2 bases and J dropped 7; count of bases not matched to a gene: 10. J is TRBJ2-1 and V is TRBV7-9, with 8 bases that match TRBD1. This receptor was taken from a person aged 18-60 years who received the Ad26.COV2.S COVID-19 vaccine or a placebo. The sequencing used peripheral blood, collected in a trial of Ad26.COV2.S vaccine versus placebo. The CDR3 spells CASSLIRGTGGNEQFF. DNA for the CDR3: TGTGCCAGCAGCTTAATCCGGGGAACAGGGGGGAATGAGCAGTTCTTC.